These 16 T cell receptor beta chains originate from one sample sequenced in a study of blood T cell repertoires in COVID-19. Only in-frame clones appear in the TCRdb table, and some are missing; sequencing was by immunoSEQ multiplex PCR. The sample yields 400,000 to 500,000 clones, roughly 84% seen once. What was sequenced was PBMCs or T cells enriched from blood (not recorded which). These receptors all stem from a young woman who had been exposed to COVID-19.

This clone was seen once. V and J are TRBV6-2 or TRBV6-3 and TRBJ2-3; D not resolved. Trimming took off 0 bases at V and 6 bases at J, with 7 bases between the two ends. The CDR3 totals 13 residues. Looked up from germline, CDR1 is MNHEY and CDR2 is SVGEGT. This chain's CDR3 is CASSYSIRDTQYF. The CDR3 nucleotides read TGTGCCAGCAGTTACTCAATCAGGGATACGCAGTATTTT.

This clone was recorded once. This chain's CDR3 is CASSGSTGESEKLFF. The CDR3 DNA follows: TGTGCCAGCAGTGGGTCGACAGGGGAGTCCGAAAAACTGTTTTTT. This chain uses TRBV25-1 with TRBJ1-4; 8 bases line up with TRBD1. V shed 4 bases and J 8 bases; nucleotides not matched to a gene: 9. Germline V CDR1 and CDR2: MGHDK, SYGVNS. The CDR3 covers 15 residues.

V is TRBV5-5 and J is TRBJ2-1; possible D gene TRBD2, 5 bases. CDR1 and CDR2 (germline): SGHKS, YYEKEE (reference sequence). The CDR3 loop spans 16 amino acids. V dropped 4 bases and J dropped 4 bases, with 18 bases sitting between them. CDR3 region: CASSRTRVVGYNEQFF. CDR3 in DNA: TGTGCCAGCAGCCGCACTAGGGTAGTCGGATACAATGAGCAGTTCTTC. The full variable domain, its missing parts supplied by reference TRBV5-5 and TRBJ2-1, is DAGVTQSPTHLIKTRGQQVTLRCSPISGHKSVSWYQQVLGQGPQFIFQYYEKEERGRGNFPDRFSARQFPNYSSELNVNALLLGDSALYLCASSRTRVVGYNEQFFGPGTRLTVL.

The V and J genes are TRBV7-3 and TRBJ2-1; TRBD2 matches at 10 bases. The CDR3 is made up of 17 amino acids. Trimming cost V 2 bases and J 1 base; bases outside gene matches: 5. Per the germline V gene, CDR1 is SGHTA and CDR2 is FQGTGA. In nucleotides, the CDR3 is TGTGCCAGCAGCTTAGGGATAGCGGGGGGTTCCTACAATGAGCAGTTCTTC. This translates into CASSLGIAGGSYNEQFF.

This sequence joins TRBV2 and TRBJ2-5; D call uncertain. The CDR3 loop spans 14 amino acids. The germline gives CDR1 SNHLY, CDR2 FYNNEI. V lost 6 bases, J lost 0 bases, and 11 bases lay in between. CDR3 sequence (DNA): TGTGCCAGCAGGCAGGCATTGTACCAAGAGACCCAGTACTTC. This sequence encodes CASRQALYQETQYF.

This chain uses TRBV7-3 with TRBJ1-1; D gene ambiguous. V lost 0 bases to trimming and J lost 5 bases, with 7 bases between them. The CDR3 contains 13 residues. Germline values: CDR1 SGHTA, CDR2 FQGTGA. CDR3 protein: CASSLTTETEAFF. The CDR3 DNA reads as TGTGCCAGCAGCTTAACTACAGAGACTGAAGCTTTCTTT.

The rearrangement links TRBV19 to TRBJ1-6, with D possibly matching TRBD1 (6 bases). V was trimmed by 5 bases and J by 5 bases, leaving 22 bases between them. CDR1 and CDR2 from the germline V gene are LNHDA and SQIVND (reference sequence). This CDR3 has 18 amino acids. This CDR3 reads CASSSAIIGTSHNSPLHF. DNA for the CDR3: TGTGCCAGTAGTTCCGCGATAATCGGGACATCTCATAATTCACCCCTCCACTTT.

CDR3 protein: CASSIDSDSLNYGYTF. CDR3 DNA sequence: TGTGCCAGTAGTATAGATTCGGACAGTCTGAACTATGGCTACACCTTC. The chain employs TRBV19 and TRBJ1-2, with D perhaps TRBD1 (6 bases). The CDR3 is 16 residues long. Germline values: CDR1 LNHDA, CDR2 SQIVND (reference sequence). Trimming shortened V by 0 bases and J by 2 bases, and 13 bases separated the two germline ends.

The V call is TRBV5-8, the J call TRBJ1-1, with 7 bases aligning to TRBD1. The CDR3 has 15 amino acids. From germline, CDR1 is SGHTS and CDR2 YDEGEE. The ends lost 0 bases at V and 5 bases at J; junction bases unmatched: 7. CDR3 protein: CASSLGQGGWTEAFF. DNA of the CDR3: TGTGCCAGCAGCTTGGGACAGGGAGGTTGGACTGAAGCTTTCTTT.

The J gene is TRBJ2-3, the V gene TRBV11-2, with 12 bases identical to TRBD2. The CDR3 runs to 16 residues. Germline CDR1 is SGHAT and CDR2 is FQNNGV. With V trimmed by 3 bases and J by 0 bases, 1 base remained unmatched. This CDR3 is CASSLTSGGSTDTQYF. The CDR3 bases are TGTGCCAGCAGCTTGACTAGCGGGGGAAGCACAGATACGCAGTATTTT.

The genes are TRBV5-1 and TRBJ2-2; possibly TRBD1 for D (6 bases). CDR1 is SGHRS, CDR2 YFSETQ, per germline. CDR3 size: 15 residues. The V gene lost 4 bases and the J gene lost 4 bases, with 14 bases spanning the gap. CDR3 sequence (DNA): TGCGCCAGCAGCACCAGGGGCTCGCCCACCGGGGAGCTGTTTTTT. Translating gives CASSTRGSPTGELFF.

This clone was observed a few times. As DNA, the CDR3 is TGTGCCAGCAGCTTGGGGGGGGCGATTTCACCCCTCCACTTT. Protein: CASSLGGAISPLHF. This chain joins TRBV28 and TRBJ1-6, with TRBD1 as a possible D gene (6 bases). V was cut by 6 bases and J by 9 bases, with 15 bases left in between. The length of the CDR3 is 14 residues. Germline CDR1 reads MDHEN; CDR2 reads SYDVKM.

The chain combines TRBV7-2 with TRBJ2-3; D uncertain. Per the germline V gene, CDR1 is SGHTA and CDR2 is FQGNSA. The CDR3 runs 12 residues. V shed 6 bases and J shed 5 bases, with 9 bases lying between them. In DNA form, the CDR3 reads TGTGCCAGCAGTGTCACTGGAGATACGCAGTATTTT. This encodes CASSVTGDTQYF.

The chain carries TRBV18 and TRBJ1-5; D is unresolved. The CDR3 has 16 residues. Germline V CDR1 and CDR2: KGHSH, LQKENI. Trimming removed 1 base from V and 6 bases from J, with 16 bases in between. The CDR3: CASSPRWSNWSQPQHF. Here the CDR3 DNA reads TGTGCCAGCTCACCACGATGGAGTAACTGGAGTCAGCCCCAGCATTTT.

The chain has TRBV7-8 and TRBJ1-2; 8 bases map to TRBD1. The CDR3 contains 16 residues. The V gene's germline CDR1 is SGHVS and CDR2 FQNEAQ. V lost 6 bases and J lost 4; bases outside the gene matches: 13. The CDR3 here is CASSSELGQGGYGYTF. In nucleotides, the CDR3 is TGTGCCAGCAGTTCAGAGCTAGGACAGGGTGGCTATGGCTACACCTTC.

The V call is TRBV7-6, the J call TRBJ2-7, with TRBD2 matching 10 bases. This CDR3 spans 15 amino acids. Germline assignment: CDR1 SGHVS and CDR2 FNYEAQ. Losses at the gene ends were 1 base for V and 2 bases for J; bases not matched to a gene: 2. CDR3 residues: CASSLEREGPYEQYF. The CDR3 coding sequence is TGTGCCAGCAGCTTAGAGCGGGAGGGCCCCTACGAGCAGTACTTC.